This T cell receptor (beta chain) was captured by sequencing in a study of shared clonotypes between healthy human individuals (dated by TCRdb to 2020 to 2022). In the study overall: The cohort comprised two women and three men aged 18 to 49 years. For each donor, three plates each were used for CD4 naive and CD4 memory, two plates were used for CD8 naive, and one plate was used for CD8 memory. The study deeply sequenced blood TCR repertoires of five healthy adults to estimate repertoire size and the extent of clonotype sharing between individuals. Leukapheresis yielded between about 0.9 and 8.9 billion PBMCs per donor. To increase sequencing depth and limit assay-specific biases, different laboratories used diverse techniques to prepare libraries and sequence TCR repertoires.

The V end loses 0 bases and the J end loses 2 bases, and a stretch of 9 bases separates them. From a lookup of the germline V gene, CDR1 and CDR2 are SGHDT and YYEEEE. Its CDR3 holds 14 amino acids, cysteine through phenylalanine. Of the read, only the CDR3 DNA is kept; its 42 bases are in frame from base 1. TCR CDR3 regions were amplified from genomic DNA by multiplex PCR using the deep immunoSEQ assay. Extracted genomic DNA from each cell subset was spread evenly across all wells of several immunoSEQ 96-well plates, with each plate serving as a replicate. Each replicate PCR for sorted subsets received about 180 ng genomic DNA, equal to about 30,000 T cell genomes. The purified libraries were quantified using a Qubit 3.0 fluorometer, sized with a Bioanalyzer 2100, and then quantified again using the KAPA Library Quantification kit. Every immunoSEQ 96-well plate was sequenced on a separate single-read 150-cycle Illumina NextSeq 550 flow cell. As for how the authors treated the data: The immunoSEQ output contained only junctional sequences without quality scores, so filtering could not match that applied to full-length reads. To assign V/J genes and CDR3, sequences were annotated using PyIR, a Python wrapper for IgBLAST v1.9, with IMGT germline references. Reads were filtered out if the reads had weak V/J assignments (E-value above 1e-6), no CDR3, stop codons, out-of-frame junctions, or ambiguous translated residues. V3J clonotypes were defined as sequences sharing an identical inferred V gene, J gene, and CDR3 amino acid sequence. Percentage overlap between repertoires was calculated by dividing the number of shared unique clonotypes by the size of the smaller repertoire. RTK rarefaction, the Chao1 estimator, and Recon v2.1 estimates of unobserved clonotypes were used to assess repertoire richness. Generation probabilities for all TCRbeta clonotypes obtained by the gDNA method from a handful of donors were computed using OLGA. Imported from immuneACCESS, the table was reduced by TCRdb to in-frame sequences with V and J called. These copies leave out some clones; in studies compared against another copy, an unresolved V gene accounts for under half, and the cause of the remainder is not known. V and J calls and clone size come straight from that table; D and trimming were deduced from the DNA. Within this sample are a few million clones, with approximately 90% of them counted one time only. The biggest ten clones account for roughly 0.34% of the sample.

The donors were healthy, HIV-negative adults with no recently reported acute infections or vaccinations. Every donor was a Caucasian adult residing in Nashville, Tennessee, USA. CD4+ T cells were enriched through magnetic negative selection, after which naive cells were positively selected on CD45RA and the remaining negative fraction served as the memory subset. Blood was collected by leukapheresis, and PBMCs were isolated by Ficoll-Histopaque density gradient centrifugation and then cryopreserved in liquid nitrogen vapor phase. Analytical flow cytometry was used to check the purity and quantity of each magnetically sorted T cell population. From each sorted fraction, genomic DNA was isolated and quantified by UV absorbance on a Nanodrop 2000c. This clone is a singleton in its sample. Its antigen target is currently unknown. No quality values exist for individual bases; no much larger clone is one base distant.

The investigation overall reported the following: Naive subsets generally had larger estimated clonotype richness than memory subsets. Because the study included a small number of donors, the genetic and exposure-history diversity represented was limited. Higher generation probabilities were observed for clonotypes shared by all four sorted-subset donors than for non-shared clonotypes. Pairwise subsampling indicated that sequencing depth was expected to affect the degree of clonotype sharing among donors. About 4.5% of naive CD4, 3.5% of naive CD8, about 2.1% of memory CD4, and 0.35% to 0.5% of memory CD8 clonotypes were shared across several donors. Incomplete sequencing was indicated by rarefaction of sorted-subset datasets, despite the large sequencing depth. Sampling was limited to blood, and TCR repertoires in tissue likely differ from TCR repertoires in blood.

The source material was naive CD4+ T cells from PBMCs. Sample cell subset or site, as interpreted from the label and publication: CD45RA+ positively selected. The chain uses TRBV5-6 and TRBJ2-7; D gene: possibly TRBD2, on 5 matching bases. The sequence was obtained from a man in his late teens or twenties in good health. Some clones in this sample may be carry-over from other donors' samples. The DNA sequence is as follows: TGTGCCAGCAGCTTGGTTGGGAGCCCCTACGAGCAGTACTTC. It translates to CASSLVGSPYEQYF.